One T cell receptor beta chain is described in this entry. What it binds is not known. This CDR3 region has 12 residues. CDR1 is SGHKS and CDR2 is YYEKEE in the germline V gene (reference sequence). V trimming: 3 bases; J trimming: 4 bases; junction bases outside the gene matches: 0. These data are taken from a study of CD4+ T cells in melanoma. Overall study results and limits: Diverse differentiation states were reported for melanoma neoantigen-specific CD4+ T cells.

TCRdb keeps only in-frame clones here, not all; method: immunoSEQ multiplex PCR. Of around 13,000 clones in the sample, 68% were seen once. This chain links TRBV5-5 with TRBJ2-7; 8 positions agree with TRBD1. The source of this sequence is a human donor with melanoma. The sample consisted of cells from a culture (not recorded whether cultured in vitro). In DNA form, the CDR3 reads TGTGCCAGCAGCTGGACAGGGTACGAGCAGTACTTC. This encodes CASSWTGYEQYF.